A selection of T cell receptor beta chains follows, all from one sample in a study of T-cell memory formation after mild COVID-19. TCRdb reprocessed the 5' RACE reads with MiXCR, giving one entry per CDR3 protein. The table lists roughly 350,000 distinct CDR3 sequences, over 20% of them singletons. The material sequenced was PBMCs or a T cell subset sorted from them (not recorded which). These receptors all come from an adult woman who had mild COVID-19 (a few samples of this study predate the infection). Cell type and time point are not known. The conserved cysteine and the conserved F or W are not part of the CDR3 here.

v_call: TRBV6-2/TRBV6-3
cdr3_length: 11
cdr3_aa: ASSYRDNYEQY

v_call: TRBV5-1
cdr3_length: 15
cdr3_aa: ASSYGLAGVGGNEQF

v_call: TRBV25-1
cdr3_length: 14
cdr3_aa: ASRHTSGVGTDTQY

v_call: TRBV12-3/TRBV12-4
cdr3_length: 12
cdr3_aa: ASSLGGRGRGYT

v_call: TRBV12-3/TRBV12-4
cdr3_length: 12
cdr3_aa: ASSKQGTIYGYT

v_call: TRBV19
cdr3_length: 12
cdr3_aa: ASTSFGSNQPQH

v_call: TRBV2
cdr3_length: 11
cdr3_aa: ASSGSYTGELF

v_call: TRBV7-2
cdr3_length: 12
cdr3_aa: ASSFGTSTGELF

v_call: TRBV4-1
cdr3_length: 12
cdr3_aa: ASSQAAGNYGYT

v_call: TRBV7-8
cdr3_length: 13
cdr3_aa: ASSLAPAPTYEQY

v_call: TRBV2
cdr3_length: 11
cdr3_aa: ASSDQGAYEQY

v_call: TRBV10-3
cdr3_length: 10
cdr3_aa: AASQGAGEAF

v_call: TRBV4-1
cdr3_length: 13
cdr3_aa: ASSQSGQGDQPQH

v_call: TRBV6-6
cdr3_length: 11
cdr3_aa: ASGGGNNQPQH

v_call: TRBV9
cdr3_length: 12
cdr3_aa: ASSVGSVGTEAF

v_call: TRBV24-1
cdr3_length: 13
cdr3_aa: ATSDLSPGADTQY

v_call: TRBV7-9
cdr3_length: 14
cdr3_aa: ASSLGWRTSSYEQY

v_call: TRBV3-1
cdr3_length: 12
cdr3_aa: ASSPSGPLETQY

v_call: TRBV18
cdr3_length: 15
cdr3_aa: ASSSRTSGSRENIQY

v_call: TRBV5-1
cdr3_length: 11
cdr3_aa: ASRGQGFSEQF

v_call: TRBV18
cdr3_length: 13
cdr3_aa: ASSPQREASYEQY

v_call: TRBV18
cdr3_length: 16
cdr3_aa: ASSQPDTGKPSNYGYT

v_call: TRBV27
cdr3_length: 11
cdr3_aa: ASSLRGSEKLF

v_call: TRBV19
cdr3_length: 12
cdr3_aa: ASSFRQGYTEAF

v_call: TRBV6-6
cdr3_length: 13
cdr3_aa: ATRLDRQSSYEQY

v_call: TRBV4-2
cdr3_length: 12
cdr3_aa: ASSQVGGRNIQY

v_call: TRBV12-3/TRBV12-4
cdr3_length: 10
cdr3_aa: ASRRIAETQY

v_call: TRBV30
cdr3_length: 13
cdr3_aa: AWSLGVQSSYEQY

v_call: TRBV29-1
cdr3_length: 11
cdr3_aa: SVGRGGVTEAF

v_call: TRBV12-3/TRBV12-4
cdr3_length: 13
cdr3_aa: ASTGTSGNQETQY

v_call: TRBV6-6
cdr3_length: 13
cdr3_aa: ASSKRIGTGEGYT

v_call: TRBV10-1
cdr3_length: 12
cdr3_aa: ASSLAGTRDTQY

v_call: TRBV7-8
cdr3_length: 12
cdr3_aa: ASSPSTGGNEQF

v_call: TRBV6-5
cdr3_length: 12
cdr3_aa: ASRLESYGTEAF

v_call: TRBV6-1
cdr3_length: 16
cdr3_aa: ASSEGWGALATNEKLF

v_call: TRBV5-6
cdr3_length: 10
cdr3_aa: ASSPGQGWLY

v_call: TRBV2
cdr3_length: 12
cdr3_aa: ASSESTREYEQY

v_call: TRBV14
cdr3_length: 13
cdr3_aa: ASSQDVGGSDEQY

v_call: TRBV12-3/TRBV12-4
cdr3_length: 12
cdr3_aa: ASSYTGTGDTIY

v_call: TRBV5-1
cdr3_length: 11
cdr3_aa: ASRDTNQETQY

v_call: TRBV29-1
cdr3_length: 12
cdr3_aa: SVEEGALQETQY

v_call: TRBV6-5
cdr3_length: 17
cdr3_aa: ASSYSGLAGGTSFETQY

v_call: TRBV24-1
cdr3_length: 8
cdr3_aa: ATSLWKQY

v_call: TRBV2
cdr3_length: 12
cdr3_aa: ASSEIQAGNTIY

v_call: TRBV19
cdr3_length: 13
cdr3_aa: ASSIRQGYSYEQY

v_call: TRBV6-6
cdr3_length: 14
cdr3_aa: ASSFTGTSGRETQY

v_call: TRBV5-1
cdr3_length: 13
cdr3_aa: ASSAMAGDGYGYT

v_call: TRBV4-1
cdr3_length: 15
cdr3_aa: ASSQDRGGKAYTEAF

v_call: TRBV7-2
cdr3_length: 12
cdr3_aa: ASRERTGSYEQY

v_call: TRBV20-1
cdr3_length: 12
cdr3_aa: SARASGSGYEQY

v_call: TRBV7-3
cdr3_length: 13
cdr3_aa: ASSFTGSSTDTQY

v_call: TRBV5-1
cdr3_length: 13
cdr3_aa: ASSLGSGGGNEQF

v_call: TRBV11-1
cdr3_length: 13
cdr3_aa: ASSLVSGINNEQF

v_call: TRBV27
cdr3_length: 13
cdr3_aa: ASSLSADSYNEQF